The rows below give T cell receptor beta chains drawn from one sample of a study of cytomegalovirus exposure and HLA in healthy donors. The protocol was immunoSEQ multiplex PCR, while the TCRdb copy is restricted to in-frame clones and leaves out a portion. The table has around 57,000 clones, roughly 90% seen once. The sequenced sample consisted of PBMCs. These receptors were obtained from a man aged 25-45 years in good health and CMV-seropositive. CDR3s include the opening cysteine and the closing phenylalanine or tryptophan. Each record gives: V gene, clone size, D gene, J gene, CDR3 DNA, CDR3 protein. D genes are given only for firm matches. The size field is filled for only some rows; it gives once, few, many or a size class.

V gene: TRBV5-5; clone size: -; D gene: TRBD1; J gene: TRBJ1-1; CDR3 DNA: TGTGCCAGCAGCTTCACAGGGGTACTAGGGAACACTGAAGCTTTCTTT; CDR3 protein: CASSFTGVLGNTEAFF
V gene: TRBV12-5; clone size: -; D gene: TRBD1; J gene: TRBJ2-7; CDR3 DNA: TGTGCTAGTGGTTTGGACTTGGGACAGGGGGCGAATGAGCAGTACTTC; CDR3 protein: CASGLDLGQGANEQYF
V gene: TRBV25-1; clone size: -; D gene: -; J gene: TRBJ2-7; CDR3 DNA: TGTGCCAGCAGTGAGCTAGGGGACGAGCAGTACTTC; CDR3 protein: CASSELGDEQYF
V gene: TRBV7-2; clone size: -; D gene: TRBD2; J gene: TRBJ2-7; CDR3 DNA: TGTGCCAGCAGCTTAAGTACTAGCGGGTCGTACGAGCAGTACTTC; CDR3 protein: CASSLSTSGSYEQYF
V gene: TRBV10-1; clone size: -; D gene: TRBD1; J gene: TRBJ1-3; CDR3 DNA: TGCGCCAGCAGTGAGTGGTTGAGGGGGCGAGCGAACACCATATATTTT; CDR3 protein: CASSEWLRGRANTIYF
V gene: TRBV6-5; clone size: -; D gene: -; J gene: TRBJ1-6; CDR3 DNA: TGTGCCAGCAGTTACTCGAACAGGGATAATTCACCCCTCCACTTT; CDR3 protein: CASSYSNRDNSPLHF
V gene: TRBV4-3; clone size: -; D gene: TRBD1; J gene: TRBJ2-7; CDR3 DNA: TGCGCCAGCAGCCAAGACAGGGGGACCTACGAGCAGTACTTC; CDR3 protein: CASSQDRGTYEQYF
V gene: TRBV28; clone size: -; D gene: -; J gene: TRBJ2-1; CDR3 DNA: TGTGCCAGCAGTGCCGGACTAAATCGGCGTCAGAATGAGCAGTTCTTC; CDR3 protein: CASSAGLNRRQNEQFF
V gene: TRBV6-5; clone size: -; D gene: TRBD2; J gene: TRBJ2-7; CDR3 DNA: TGTGCCAGCAGTGACCTAGCGGGCGAGCAGTACTTC; CDR3 protein: CASSDLAGEQYF
V gene: TRBV5-1; clone size: -; D gene: TRBD1; J gene: TRBJ2-1; CDR3 DNA: TGCGCCAGCAGTCTTACAGGGGGGACATGGGATGAGCAGTTCTTC; CDR3 protein: CASSLTGGTWDEQFF
V gene: TRBV11-2; clone size: -; D gene: -; J gene: TRBJ2-7; CDR3 DNA: TGTGCCAGCAGCAGTTTCGGAATACGGGACTCGTCTTACGAGCAGTACTTC; CDR3 protein: CASSSFGIRDSSYEQYF
V gene: TRBV12-5; clone size: -; D gene: -; J gene: TRBJ1-2; CDR3 DNA: TGTGCTAGTGGTTTGCAATATGGCTACACCTTC; CDR3 protein: CASGLQYGYTF
V gene: TRBV2; clone size: once; D gene: -; J gene: TRBJ1-1; CDR3 DNA: TGTGCCAGCAGTGGCGTTTACAGGAACACTGAAGCTTTCTTT; CDR3 protein: CASSGVYRNTEAFF
V gene: TRBV5-1; clone size: -; D gene: TRBD2; J gene: TRBJ2-5; CDR3 DNA: TGCGCCAGCAGCTTGGAGAGCGGGAGCGTGACCCAGTACTTC; CDR3 protein: CASSLESGSVTQYF
V gene: TRBV6-5; clone size: -; D gene: -; J gene: TRBJ1-5; CDR3 DNA: TGTGCCAGCAGTTATGATAGCCTTGATCAGCCCCAGCATTTT; CDR3 protein: CASSYDSLDQPQHF
V gene: TRBV9; clone size: -; D gene: -; J gene: TRBJ2-3; CDR3 DNA: TGTGCCAGCAGCGTAGCTCTAAGCACAGATACGCAGTATTTT; CDR3 protein: CASSVALSTDTQYF
V gene: TRBV11-2; clone size: -; D gene: -; J gene: TRBJ1-2; CDR3 DNA: TGTGCCAGCAGCCAGGGGAACGGAAACCTTTATGGCTACACCTTC; CDR3 protein: CASSQGNGNLYGYTF
V gene: TRBV7-9; clone size: -; D gene: -; J gene: TRBJ2-5; CDR3 DNA: TGTGCCAGCAGAGGGACTCAGGGTCGAGGAGAGACCCAGTACTTC; CDR3 protein: CASRGTQGRGETQYF
V gene: TRBV18; clone size: -; D gene: -; J gene: TRBJ1-1; CDR3 DNA: TGTGCCAGCTCACCTTCGGACAGACGGAACACTGAAGCTTTCTTT; CDR3 protein: CASSPSDRRNTEAFF
V gene: TRBV5-6; clone size: few; D gene: -; J gene: TRBJ1-4; CDR3 DNA: TGTGCCAGCAGCTTTGAAGGGCGGGCTAATGAAAAACTGTTTTTT; CDR3 protein: CASSFEGRANEKLFF
V gene: TRBV10-3; clone size: -; D gene: -; J gene: TRBJ2-1; CDR3 DNA: TGTGCCATCAGTGACCCGGGGGATGAGCAGTTCTTC; CDR3 protein: CAISDPGDEQFF
V gene: TRBV6-5; clone size: once; D gene: -; J gene: TRBJ2-2; CDR3 DNA: TGTGCCAGCAGTTCAGGGGCAACCGGGGAGCTGTTTTTT; CDR3 protein: CASSSGATGELFF
V gene: TRBV7-9; clone size: -; D gene: TRBD1; J gene: TRBJ2-3; CDR3 DNA: TGTGCCAGCAGCCCTCCGACAGGGCGAGATACGCAGTATTTT; CDR3 protein: CASSPPTGRDTQYF
V gene: TRBV19; clone size: -; D gene: TRBD1; J gene: TRBJ2-2; CDR3 DNA: TGTGCCAGTAGCCCAGGACAGGTATCGCACACCGGGGAGCTGTTTTTT; CDR3 protein: CASSPGQVSHTGELFF
V gene: TRBV11-3; clone size: -; D gene: TRBD2; J gene: TRBJ2-3; CDR3 DNA: TGTGCCAGCAGCTTAGGCCAACTAGCGGGATACACAGATACGCAGTATTTT; CDR3 protein: CASSLGQLAGYTDTQYF
V gene: TRBV7-3; clone size: -; D gene: -; J gene: TRBJ1-1; CDR3 DNA: TGTGCCAGCAGCTTAAACCAGGACACTGAAGCTTTCTTT; CDR3 protein: CASSLNQDTEAFF
V gene: TRBV18; clone size: -; D gene: TRBD1; J gene: TRBJ1-6; CDR3 DNA: TGTGCCAGCTCCGAAACGGGAGGGGGCGAAAATTCACCCCTCCACTTT; CDR3 protein: CASSETGGGENSPLHF
V gene: TRBV5-6; clone size: -; D gene: TRBD2; J gene: TRBJ2-1; CDR3 DNA: TGTGCCAGCAGCTTGAGGGGTGCTAGCGGGAGGTACAATGAGCAGTTCTTC; CDR3 protein: CASSLRGASGRYNEQFF
V gene: TRBV12-5; clone size: -; D gene: TRBD1; J gene: TRBJ2-7; CDR3 DNA: TGTGCTAGTGGTTTGGTGACAGGGAAGGTCTACGAGCAGTACTTC; CDR3 protein: CASGLVTGKVYEQYF
V gene: TRBV5-1; clone size: few; D gene: -; J gene: TRBJ1-1; CDR3 DNA: TGCGCCAGCAGCCCAAATCGGCGACAGGCCGAAGCTTTCTTT; CDR3 protein: CASSPNRRQAEAFF
V gene: TRBV10-1; clone size: few; D gene: -; J gene: TRBJ2-5; CDR3 DNA: TGCGCCAGCAGTGACCCCTTTGGAGGGAAAGAGACCCAGTACTTC; CDR3 protein: CASSDPFGGKETQYF
V gene: TRBV7-6; clone size: -; D gene: -; J gene: TRBJ2-7; CDR3 DNA: TGTGCCAGCAGCTCCCTTGGAGCGGACCTCTACGAGCAGTACTTC; CDR3 protein: CASSSLGADLYEQYF
V gene: TRBV7-8; clone size: -; D gene: -; J gene: TRBJ2-1; CDR3 DNA: TGTGCCAGCAGCTTAGGGAGCGGACCGGTCTTC; CDR3 protein: CASSLGSGPVF
V gene: TRBV19; clone size: -; D gene: TRBD1; J gene: TRBJ1-4; CDR3 DNA: TGTGCCAGTTCCTACAGGGGAACTAATGAAAAACTGTTTTTT; CDR3 protein: CASSYRGTNEKLFF
V gene: TRBV19; clone size: -; D gene: TRBD2; J gene: TRBJ2-1; CDR3 DNA: TGTGCCATCCGACTAGCGGGAGACAATGAGCAGTTCTTC; CDR3 protein: CAIRLAGDNEQFF
V gene: TRBV27; clone size: -; D gene: -; J gene: TRBJ2-2; CDR3 DNA: TGTGCCAGCAGTTCCCTATCGAACACCGGGGAGCTGTTTTTT; CDR3 protein: CASSSLSNTGELFF
V gene: TRBV12-5; clone size: -; D gene: TRBD1; J gene: TRBJ1-5; CDR3 DNA: TGTGCTAGTGGTTCGCGTACAGGGGGTGGGAATCAGCCCCAGCATTTT; CDR3 protein: CASGSRTGGGNQPQHF
V gene: TRBV28; clone size: -; D gene: TRBD2; J gene: TRBJ2-7; CDR3 DNA: TGTGCCAGCAGTTCCGGACTAGCGGGCTCCTACGAGCAGTACTTC; CDR3 protein: CASSSGLAGSYEQYF
V gene: TRBV18; clone size: -; D gene: TRBD1; J gene: TRBJ1-2; CDR3 DNA: TGTGCCAGCTCACCGGGGGAAGGGGGCGAAGACTATGGCTACACCTTC; CDR3 protein: CASSPGEGGEDYGYTF
V gene: TRBV6-5; clone size: -; D gene: -; J gene: TRBJ1-5; CDR3 DNA: TGTGCCAGCAGGTCAGGAGACAGAGTAGATCAGCCCCAGCATTTT; CDR3 protein: CASRSGDRVDQPQHF
V gene: TRBV7-3; clone size: -; D gene: TRBD2; J gene: TRBJ2-1; CDR3 DNA: TGTGCCAGCAGCTTAGGATCCGGGACTAGGGCCAATGAGCAGTTCTTC; CDR3 protein: CASSLGSGTRANEQFF
V gene: TRBV6-6; clone size: -; D gene: TRBD1; J gene: TRBJ2-5; CDR3 DNA: TGTGCCAGCAGTTACGACAGGGAGAGTGAGACCCAGTACTTC; CDR3 protein: CASSYDRESETQYF
V gene: TRBV10-2; clone size: -; D gene: TRBD2; J gene: TRBJ2-3; CDR3 DNA: TGCGCCAGCATTTTTAGGACTAGCGGGGTAACAGATACGCAGTATTTT; CDR3 protein: CASIFRTSGVTDTQYF
V gene: TRBV6-1; clone size: -; D gene: -; J gene: TRBJ1-5; CDR3 DNA: TGTGCCAGCAAGACGGGGAGCCATCAGCCCCAGCATTTT; CDR3 protein: CASKTGSHQPQHF
V gene: TRBV28; clone size: -; D gene: -; J gene: TRBJ1-4; CDR3 DNA: TGTGCCAGCAGTCGGGGTAATGAAAAACTGTTTTTT; CDR3 protein: CASSRGNEKLFF
V gene: TRBV11-2; clone size: -; D gene: TRBD2; J gene: TRBJ2-1; CDR3 DNA: TGTGCCAGCAGCCAGGGGGGACTAGCGGTAGGTGAGCAGTTCTTC; CDR3 protein: CASSQGGLAVGEQFF
V gene: TRBV23-1; clone size: -; D gene: -; J gene: TRBJ1-5; CDR3 DNA: TGCGCCAGCAGTCAATCGGCAGGGATAACAAATCAGCCCCAGCATTTT; CDR3 protein: CASSQSAGITNQPQHF
V gene: TRBV27; clone size: few; D gene: TRBD2; J gene: TRBJ2-3; CDR3 DNA: TGTGCCAGCTGGTCGACTAGCGGTACAGATACGCAGTATTTT; CDR3 protein: CASWSTSGTDTQYF
V gene: TRBV5-1; clone size: -; D gene: -; J gene: TRBJ2-7; CDR3 DNA: TGCGCCAGCAGCTTGGAGGCGGACTTAGAGCAGTACTTC; CDR3 protein: CASSLEADLEQYF
V gene: TRBV19; clone size: -; D gene: -; J gene: TRBJ1-2; CDR3 DNA: TGTGCCAGTAGGGACAGAAACTATGGCTACACCTTC; CDR3 protein: CASRDRNYGYTF
V gene: TRBV5-4; clone size: -; D gene: TRBD2; J gene: TRBJ2-3; CDR3 DNA: TGTGCCAGCAGCAAGGGACTAGCGGGAGGGCTGCCCACCGCAGATACGCAGTATTTT; CDR3 protein: CASSKGLAGGLPTADTQYF
V gene: TRBV5-1; clone size: -; D gene: TRBD1; J gene: TRBJ2-7; CDR3 DNA: TGCGCCAGCAGCTTGGCCGTAGGACAGGGGAGCGAGCAGTACTTC; CDR3 protein: CASSLAVGQGSEQYF
V gene: TRBV19; clone size: -; D gene: -; J gene: TRBJ1-6; CDR3 DNA: TGTGCCAGTAGGGAGAAGGAAGGCTACAATTCACCCCTCCACTTT; CDR3 protein: CASREKEGYNSPLHF
V gene: TRBV6-5; clone size: -; D gene: -; J gene: TRBJ1-1; CDR3 DNA: TGTGCCGGCAGGGAAGACTTGAACACTGAAGCTTTCTTT; CDR3 protein: CAGREDLNTEAFF
V gene: TRBV5-1; clone size: -; D gene: -; J gene: TRBJ1-4; CDR3 DNA: TGCGCCAGCAGCTTGGCGGAGGTAGGAGGAAAACTGTTTTTT; CDR3 protein: CASSLAEVGGKLFF
V gene: TRBV7-9; clone size: -; D gene: -; J gene: TRBJ2-3; CDR3 DNA: TGTGCCAGCAGTAATCCCGGGACAAACACAGATACGCAGTATTTT; CDR3 protein: CASSNPGTNTDTQYF